This entry describes one TCR beta chain. What it recognizes is unknown. This specimen comes from a study of T-cell memory formation after mild COVID-19. Findings of the study overall: Whether second-wave clones peaking at day 37 were SARS-CoV-2 specific went unconfirmed. Pre-infection memory harbored some responding clones, suggesting cross-reactive memory joined.

TCRdb passed the 5' RACE reads through MiXCR, listing each CDR3 protein once. The sample comprises hundreds of thousands of distinct CDR3 sequences, 18% of which are singletons, and roughly an eighth rests with the top ten. J was trimmed by 2 bases and V by 1 base; bases with no gene match: 6. The length of the CDR3 is 17 residues. The sequenced sample was PBMCs or a T cell subset sorted from them (not recorded which). The genes are TRBV12-3 or TRBV12-4 and TRBJ2-5, with TRBD2 identical over 11 bases. This receptor was obtained from an adult woman who had mild COVID-19 (a few samples of this study predate the infection). Cell type and time point are not known. CDR3 sequence (DNA): TGTGCCAGCAGTTTAGGCGGCCTAGCGGGAGGACAAGAGACCCAGTACTTC. Its translation is CASSLGGLAGGQETQYF.